This T cell receptor beta chain was captured by sequencing in a study of shared T cell receptors in the human thymus. The germline V gene has CDR1 MNHEY and CDR2 SMNVEV (reference sequence). The germline V and J ends were trimmed by 6 bases and 4 bases, with 10 bases remaining between them. This CDR3 is built from 13 residues. Libraries were prepared by immunoSEQ multiplex PCR; TCRdb keeps only in-frame clonotypes and omits some of them. This sample has hundreds of thousands of clones, with around 82% found just once. These data are also associated with another study on human thymus T cells. Per that paper: Infants served as donors; they were healthy and Finnish and were having corrective surgery for congenital heart defects. Corrective heart surgery yielded resections, and these provided the thymus tissue. Apparent skewing of V and J gene usage characterized both thymic and blood repertoires. There were highly overlapping thymic repertoires among unrelated individuals, as related research reported.

The rearrangement links TRBV27 to TRBJ1-3; D is uncertain. Sequenced material: thymocytes. This TCR came from a boy under two years old with a congenital heart defect. The CDR3: CASRGFTGNTIYF. Written as DNA, the CDR3 is TGTGCCAGCAGGGGCTTCACGGGAAACACCATATATTTT.